This entry concerns a single T cell receptor (beta chain). This clone was detected only once. Its antigen is still unknown. It has no much larger one-base neighbor in the sample; base qualities were not kept. The sample is drawn from a study of cytomegalovirus exposure and HLA in healthy donors (dated by TCRdb to 2017 to 2019). With respect to the entire study: According to an earlier analysis of several hundred of the donors, about 179 million T cells yielded 120 million or so unique TCR beta sequences and 250 to 350 Gb of sequence data. HLA typing included class I and class II loci at four-digit resolution. Four to six DR-DQ haplotypes were handled as single units for association and clustering, since linkage in the cohort was strong. Among the roughly 390 genotyped donors, under 90% belonged to the genetic ancestry cluster associated with self-reported Caucasian donors. In addition to the first cohort of approximately 670 subjects, a separate validation cohort of about 120 different subjects was used. To predict cytomegalovirus infection status, the study combined high-throughput TCR immunosequencing, statistical association of individual TCRs with disease status, and machine learning. Alongside the repertoire data, information on donor age, sex, ethnicity and CMV serostatus was compiled. A later analysis re-analyzed previously published TCR beta repertoires from about 600 donors and added high-resolution HLA genotyping to study TCR occurrence patterns. An earlier analysis of 500 to 750 of the donors applied high-throughput TCR beta sequencing to assess whether each TCR beta V gene segment acted as functional or pseudogenic. Every repertoire in the discovery cohort had been generated on one and the same sequencing platform. Among 398 genotyped donors of the cohort, an average of approximately 220,000 unique TCR beta nucleotide sequences was sequenced per donor, of which about 18% were non-productive. Genome-wide SNP genotypes for about 65% of the roughly 670 donors were used in a later genetic analysis, which treated that subset as a discovery cohort. In the later analysis, no new phenotypic data were used to find candidate immune exposures; instead, reliance was placed on TCR beta sequences and their occurrence across donors. The study profiled the T cell repertoires of under 700 subjects by immunosequencing and related them to cytomegalovirus serostatus. The aim of the study was to test whether cataloging public T cell receptors could identify signatures of past pathogen exposure. Typing coverage varied by locus: roughly 620-640 donors for A, B, C, DRB1 and DQB1; roughly 560 for DQA1; approximately 570 for DPA1; around 450 for DPB1. An early release that covered 500 to 800 HLA-typed donors contained 250 to 350 gigabases of sequencing data and tens of millions of unique TCR sequences. Paper-wide results and their limitations: CMV serostatus was the only immune exposure information available for the cohort. A further reported finding was that TCR beta sequences accurately predicted the HLA-A and HLA-B alleles for most subjects in the first cohort. Because HLA typing was unavailable for some donors at each locus, only the typed subset was used in association tests. Some IMGT-functional V segments, including TRBV6-2 and TRBV6-3, could not be distinguished by the 87-base-pair reads and were therefore excluded. Several of the top co-occurrence clusters appeared to be linked to parvovirus B19, influenza, CMV and Epstein-Barr virus, according to a later analysis. Most TCR sequences were seen in very few donors, while some public TCRs were found in many individuals. Strong co-occurrence of HLA alleles, especially DR and DQ, made assigning TCR associations to individual alleles difficult. Because counts were too low, fewer than 20 rarely observed V segments, including chromosome 9 orphons, were excluded from the earlier analysis of some 540 of the donors. According to a later genetic analysis, donors in an Asian-associated ancestry cluster had fewer N-insertions in productive TCRs than the approximately 690-donor mean. A total of fewer than 200 TCR beta chains were listed by the study as associated with cytomegalovirus. In an earlier analysis of fewer than 700 of the donors, most TCR beta V segments appeared in productive rearrangements about 87% or about 30% of the time, broadly matching IMGT annotations. A cluster of highly shared sequence variants was judged likely to represent a technical artifact of the sequencing pipeline. A few of the identified cytomegalovirus-associated TCR beta chains were confirmed in vitro to be specific for cytomegalovirus antigens. In a later analysis, HLA-associated TCR beta chains were found to be more clonally expanded and to have lower generation probabilities than equally common non-associated chains. Linkage disequilibrium might explain the correlated functional status among segregating V segments, but an unknown experimental factor could not be ruled out. Sequencing depth was assumed to be roughly uniform across donors in the presence/absence analyses, though that assumption may not hold. The classifier was reported to diagnose cytomegalovirus status with high specificity and sensitivity in both the original and validation cohorts. In a later analysis, the rate of TCR association differed among HLA loci, with DRB1 alleles having the most associated TCRs and HLA-C alleles having the fewest. In a later genetic analysis, a missense DCLRE1C variant was associated with V-gene and J-gene trimming of TCR beta chains, and the association was replicated in an independent cohort. Specific HLA alleles were associated with over 15,000 TCR beta sequences at a false discovery rate of 0.05 in a later analysis. The cohort was sequenced for TCR beta chains only, and without alpha or paired-chain data the features that could be detected were limited. The authors suggested that the approach could potentially be generalized to other disease states and immunological phenotypes. A later analysis found that most CMV-associated TCR beta chains appeared HLA-restricted, with HLA associations seemingly driven largely by CMV exposure.

Libraries were made using the immunoSEQ multiplex PCR assay. A mixture of 60 forward primers for TCR Vbeta segments and 13 reverse primers for TCR Jbeta segments was used in the multiplex PCR. A multiplex PCR assay on genomic DNA amplified the CDR3 region of rearranged TCR beta genes. The amplified TCR beta libraries were sequenced on the Illumina HiSeq System as 87-base-pair reads. The published analysis was carried out like this. A later analysis tallied 75 million to 95 million unique TCR beta chains across the approximately 670 repertoires, and approximately 9.9 million of those chains were shared by two or more donors. A nearest-neighbor algorithm error-corrected the raw reads and collapsed the reads into unique sequences, merging closely related sequences to remove PCR and sequencing errors. To assign V, D and J gene segments, CDR3 sequences were aligned to IMGT reference sequences. For a sequence to be retained, a match of at least six nucleotides was required to both a V gene segment and a J gene segment. A rearrangement counted as productive if the CDR3 had no stop codons and remained in frame with V and J, and every other rearrangement counted as non-productive. Following IMGT convention, CDR3 was defined as the stretch from the second conserved V-encoded cysteine to the conserved J-encoded phenylalanine. In an earlier analysis of roughly 580 of the donors, sequences lacking an unambiguous match to a single V gene segment were excluded. In an earlier analysis of roughly 600 of the donors, a V segment was called functional when productive rearrangements were above 56.7%, and segregating when the standard deviation between donors exceeded 5%. To diagnose cytomegalovirus status from the catalog of TCR beta chain sequences, a statistical classification framework was built. In a later analysis, V and J genes were assigned by comparing TCR nucleotide sequences against IMGT/GENE-DB human TR gene sequences. Using the TCRdist pipeline, a later analysis assigned CDR3 sequences along with most-parsimonious VDJ recombination scenarios. In a later analysis, every TCR beta chain was defined by the combination of its CDR3 amino acid sequence and its V-gene family, and reads without a unique V-gene family were dropped. To address suspected cross-contamination and a sequencing artifact, a later analysis removed a few hundred highly shared, low-generation-probability nucleotide sequences. In a later analysis, a clonal expansion index for each public chain was calculated from normalized within-repertoire ranks of inferred template counts. A later analysis computed generation probabilities with a VDJ recombination model fitted to out-of-frame rearrangements, and checked the results against IGoR. Hypergeometric tests were used in a later analysis to score TCR-TCR, TCR-HLA and TCR-CMV co-occurrence, with a repertoire-size bias correction applied to the TCR pairs. In a later analysis, false discovery rates were estimated by permuting HLA or CMV assignments 20 times. In a later analysis, co-occurring TCRs were grouped with DBSCAN, and TCRdist sequence similarity was added when clustering was performed within HLA-allele-positive subsets. Repertoires with fewer than 30,000 or more than 120,000 public chains were left out of co-occurrence clustering, as were a handful of repertoires with anomalous nucleotide sharing. TCRdb holds this immuneACCESS table with in-frame rearrangements only. Some clones are missing; in checked studies, unresolved V genes explain under half, and the rest has no known cause. V and J calls and clone size are as listed in that table; D and trimming were resolved from the DNA. This sample holds about 110,000 clones; just under 70% were observed only once. The ten largest clones capture 5.4% of the sample.

The CDR3 holds 12 amino acids from the cysteine to the phenylalanine. The CDR3 DNA has 36 bases and is translated from base 1. From a lookup of the germline V gene (reference sequence), CDR1 and CDR2 are LNHDA and SQIVND. Trimming takes 10 bases from V and 3 bases from J, and the germline ends sit 12 bases apart. The cohort was made up of about 670 healthy bone marrow donors. All cohort members were sampled while nominally healthy, although unrecorded immune exposures were likely present. The donor was CMV seropositive and was included in the group of almost 300 seropositive cohort members. Each donor provided a peripheral blood sample, and peripheral blood mononuclear cells were used for TCR beta sequencing. Genomic DNA was extracted from the blood cell samples with the Qiagen DNeasy Blood Extraction Kit.

The sample taken for sequencing was PBMCs. The source of this sequence is a woman aged 70-85 years in good health and CMV-seropositive. The receptor chain draws on TRBV19 and TRBJ1-2; perhaps TRBD1 is the D gene, with 6 bases matching. The CDR3 reads as follows: CATAPGDYGYTF. The DNA sequence reads TGTGCCACCGCCCCAGGGGACTATGGCTACACCTTC.